This passage covers 21 T cell receptor beta chains from one sample sequenced in a study of blood T cell repertoires in COVID-19. Repertoires were generated with immunoSEQ multiplex PCR, while TCRdb's copy carries only in-frame clones and drops some. The sample comprises 75,000 to 95,000 clones, 85% to 90% of which are singletons, and over 2% rests with the top ten. What was sequenced was peripheral blood. The receptors come from a human donor in a cohort sampled during active COVID-19.

The genes are TRBV3-1 (or the pseudogene TRBV3-2) and TRBJ1-5, with TRBD1 identical over 8 bases. CDR1 and CDR2 from the germline V gene are LGHDT and YNNKEL (reference sequence). The CDR3 is 14 amino acids. After removal of 4 bases from V and 7 bases from J, the junction contained 6 bases not matched to a gene. CDR3 amino acids: CASSLGQGRQPQHF. CDR3 DNA: TGTGCCAGCAGCCTCGGACAGGGTCGGCAGCCCCAGCATTTT.

This clone has just one count. This chain connects TRBV19 to TRBJ1-5; tentatively, D is TRBD1 (6 bases). The CDR3 covers 16 residues. Germline assignment: CDR1 LNHDA and CDR2 SQIVND (reference sequence). V lost 3 bases and J 5 bases, leaving 17 bases between the germline ends. In nucleotides, the CDR3 is TGTGCCAGTAGTATGGATTGGACAGCACAATATCAGCCCCAGCATTTT. Protein: CASSMDWTAQYQPQHF.

The V and J genes are TRBV5-6 and TRBJ2-1, with 9 bases aligning to TRBD1. From germline, CDR1 is SGHDT and CDR2 YYEEEE. This CDR3 has 15 amino acids. V dropped 3 bases and J dropped 6; count of bases not matched to a gene: 7. This chain's CDR3 is CASSSGQGLGNEQFF. CDR3 coding DNA: TGTGCCAGCAGCTCCGGACAGGGGTTGGGCAATGAGCAGTTCTTC.

J is TRBJ2-4 and V is TRBV19; 7 positions agree with TRBD1. The CDR3 is made up of 19 amino acids. Germline V gene sequence: CDR1 LNHDA, CDR2 SQIVND (reference sequence). The junction had 22 bases not matched to a gene; V was cut back by 5 bases and J by 6 bases. CDR3 in DNA: TGTGCCAGTAGTGTTGTGACAGGGACCCTCTTAGGAGGAGGAAACATTCAGTACTTC. Its protein is CASSVVTGTLLGGGNIQYF.

This chain connects TRBV27 to TRBJ2-7; 7 bases are a match to TRBD1. The CDR3 contains 11 residues. From germline, CDR1 is MNHEY and CDR2 SMNVEV (reference sequence). The V gene end was trimmed by 10 bases and the J gene end by 3 bases; junction bases not matched to a gene: 3. CDR3 coding DNA: TGTGCCACGGGGACAGTCTACGAGCAGTACTTC. It is translated as CATGTVYEQYF.

The V and J genes are TRBV5-4 and TRBJ1-6; 8 bases map to TRBD1. Germline V gene data show CDR1 as SGHNT and CDR2 as YYREEE (reference sequence). J gave up 14 bases and V 1 base, and 8 bases lay outside the gene matches. The CDR3 is made up of 14 amino acids. This chain's CDR3 is CASSLQGQALTLHF. The CDR3 DNA reads as TGTGCCAGCAGCTTGCAGGGACAGGCGTTGACCCTCCACTTT. Combining the CDR3 with reference TRBV5-4 and TRBJ1-6 gives the whole variable domain ETGVTQSPTHLIKTRGQQVTLRCSSQSGHNTVSWYQQALGQGPQFIFQYYREEENGRGNFPPRFSGLQFPNYSSELNVNALELDDSALYLCASSLQGQALTLHFGNGTRLTVT.

The V gene is TRBV5-1, the J gene TRBJ2-5, with 9 bases aligning to TRBD2. CDR1 is SGHRS, CDR2 YFSETQ, per germline. With 2 bases clipped from V and 6 bases from J, the junction kept 8 bases outside the gene matches. The length of the CDR3 is 15 residues. Written as DNA, the CDR3 is TGCGCCAGCAGCTTTGTCGCGGGGGGGCTGAAGACCCAGTACTTC. Its translation is CASSFVAGGLKTQYF. Drawing the rest from reference TRBV5-1 and TRBJ2-5, the complete variable domain is KAGVTQTPRYLIKTRGQQVTLSCSPISGHRSVSWYQQTPGQGLQFLFEYFSETQRNKGNFPGRFSGRQFSNSRSEMNVSTLELGDSALYLCASSFVAGGLKTQYFGPGTRLLVL.

The chain recombines TRBV7-2 with TRBJ2-4; tentative D call: TRBD1 (5 bases). Trimming pared 11 bases from V and 9 bases from J, leaving 20 bases between. The CDR3 extends over 13 amino acids. Germline loops: CDR1 SGHTA, CDR2 FQGNSA. The CDR3 sequence is CASEDSTFGIQYF. The CDR3 DNA reads as TGTGCCTCCGAAGACAGTACCTTTGGCATTCAGTACTTC.

The chain combines TRBV27 with TRBJ2-7, with TRBD2 matching 8 bases. Per germline, CDR1 MNHEY and CDR2 SMNVEV (reference sequence). V lost 5 bases and J lost 0; bases outside the gene matches: 6. The CDR3 sequence is 15 residues long. The DNA of the CDR3 is TGTGCCAGCAGTCCAGGAGCGGGGGACTCCTACGAGCAGTACTTC. Translation gives CASSPGAGDSYEQYF.

This rearrangement joins TRBV4-3 to TRBJ2-6, with D uncertain. The germline V gene has CDR1 LGHNA and CDR2 YSLEER. With 0 bases removed from V and 2 bases from J, the gap between germline ends came to 5 bases. This CDR3 comprises 15 residues. The CDR3 DNA follows: TGCGCCAGCAGCCAAGAAATAGCTGGGGCCAACGTCCTGACTTTC. This codes for CASSQEIAGANVLTF.

The CDR3: CASSLQDRTSTDTQYF. Written as DNA, the CDR3 is TGCGCCAGCAGCCTCCAAGACAGGACTAGCACAGATACGCAGTATTTT. The chain uses TRBV4-1 and TRBJ2-3, with D possibly being TRBD1 (6 bases). V lost 4 bases to trimming and J lost 0 bases, with 14 bases between them. The CDR3 covers 16 residues. Germline-derived CDR1 and CDR2 are MGHRA and YSYEKL.

The gene calls are TRBV28 and TRBJ2-7; 10 bases match TRBD2. Trimming took 8 bases from V and 1 from J; bases not matched to a gene: 8. CDR1 is MDHEN, CDR2 SYDVKM, per germline. CDR3 size: 15 residues. The CDR3 region has the DNA TGTGCCAGCTATTCAGGGACTAGCGTATCCTACGAGCAGTACTTC. As protein: CASYSGTSVSYEQYF.

The chain is built from TRBV19 and TRBJ2-3; perhaps TRBD2 as D (7 bases). Germline-derived CDR1 and CDR2 are LNHDA and SQIVND (reference sequence). The CDR3 consists of 17 residues. V lost 1 base, J lost 0 bases, and 14 bases lay in between. In nucleotides, the CDR3 is TGTGCCAGTAGTATAGCGGGGGGCGGCCCTAGCACAGATACGCAGTATTTT. Its protein is CASSIAGGGPSTDTQYF. Combining the CDR3 with reference TRBV19 and TRBJ2-3 gives the whole variable domain DGGITQSPKYLFRKEGQNVTLSCEQNLNHDAMYWYRQDPGQGLRLIYYSQIVNDFQKGDIAEGYSVSREKKESFPLTVTSAQKNPTAFYLCASSIAGGGPSTDTQYFGPGTRLTVL.

The chain is built from TRBV5-1 and TRBJ1-5, with TRBD1 identical over 7 bases. V was clipped by 0 bases and J by 1 base; unmatched bases: 4. This CDR3 is 16 amino acids long. In germline, CDR1 is SGHRS, CDR2 YFSETQ. The CDR3 protein is CASSLGAGGSNQPQHF. The CDR3 nucleotides are TGCGCCAGCAGCTTGGGTGCAGGGGGGAGCAATCAGCCCCAGCATTTT.

This chain uses TRBV6-2 or TRBV6-3 with TRBJ1-5; D might be TRBD1 (5 bases). V was shortened by 4 bases and J by 7 bases, with 8 bases between the two germline ends. Germline lookup yields CDR1 MNHEY and CDR2 SVGEGT. The CDR3 consists of 12 residues. The CDR3 sequence: CASSSRVQPQHF. The CDR3 bases are TGTGCCAGCAGTTCCAGGGTACAGCCCCAGCATTTT.

V gene TRBV13 combines with J gene TRBJ2-1; 7 nucleotides line up with TRBD2. CDR3 length equals 13 residues. Germline lookup yields CDR1 PRHDT and CDR2 FYEKMQ (reference sequence). Trimming cost V 6 bases and J 6 bases; bases outside gene matches: 5. The DNA of the CDR3 is TGTGCCAGCAGTGTCGGGAGGCGCAATGAGCAGTTCTTC. Protein: CASSVGRRNEQFF.

DNA of the CDR3: TGTGCCAGTAGTATAGGGGGACAGGTGCGCACAGATACGCAGTATTTT. Translating gives CASSIGGQVRTDTQYF. The genes are TRBV19 and TRBJ2-3; 8 positions agree with TRBD1. Germline CDR1 LNHDA, CDR2 SQIVND (reference sequence). The CDR3 spans 16 residues. The ends lost 1 base at V and 1 base at J; junction bases unmatched: 4.

This chain connects TRBV6-6 to TRBJ1-1; a possible D gene is TRBD1 (5 bases). Germline V lookup: CDR1 MNHNY, CDR2 SVGAGI (reference sequence). Trimming removed 7 bases from V and 7 bases from J, with 19 bases in between. This CDR3 is 14 amino acids long. The CDR3 DNA sequence: TGTGCCAGCACGTTCTGGGGGGTGGGAAGTGAAGCTTTCTTT. Protein sequence: CASTFWGVGSEAFF.

J is TRBJ2-1 and V is TRBV6-4, with 8 bases lining up with TRBD2. Trimming took 6 bases from V and 4 from J; bases not matched to a gene: 8. The V gene's germline CDR1 is MRHNA and CDR2 SNTAGT. The CDR3 is 15 residues long. CDR3 loop: CASSPGSGRYNEQFF. The CDR3 DNA reads TGTGCCAGCAGCCCGGGGAGCGGGAGATACAATGAGCAGTTCTTC.

The CDR3 sequence is CASRLTGGESNQPQHF. As DNA, the CDR3 is TGTGCCAGCAGGTTGACAGGGGGCGAAAGCAATCAGCCCCAGCATTTT. This chain connects TRBV7-2 to TRBJ1-5; 10 positions agree with TRBD1. Germline V lookup: CDR1 SGHTA, CDR2 FQGNSA. V was pared by 6 bases and J by 1 base, with 6 bases of the junction left unmatched. The CDR3 loop spans 16 amino acids. Looking up the rest from reference TRBV7-2 and TRBJ1-5 gives the full variable domain: GAGVSQSPSNKVTEKGKDVELRCDPISGHTALYWYRQSLGQGLEFLIYFQGNSAPDKSGLPSDRFSAERTGGSVSTLTIQRTQQEDSAVYLCASRLTGGESNQPQHFGDGTRLSIL.

The chain uses TRBV6-5 and TRBJ1-1; TRBD1 might be the D (6 bases). V was pared by 2 bases and J by 1 base, with 11 bases between. The CDR3 extends over 15 amino acids. Per the germline V gene, CDR1 is MNHEY and CDR2 is SVGAGI. The CDR3 spells CASSYRMDRNTEAFF. The CDR3 bases are TGTGCCAGCAGTTACAGGATGGACAGGAACACTGAAGCTTTCTTT.